This entry features one T cell receptor beta chain sequence. These data come from a study of blood T cell repertoires in COVID-19. Overall study context: Researchers got acute and convalescent COVID-19 samples from the United States, Italy and Spain.

The CDR3 sequence is 16 residues long. Germline CDR1 reads SGDLS; CDR2 reads YYNGEE. The V segment lost 2 bases and the J segment 5 bases; nucleotides outside the gene matches: 5. The data were produced by immunoSEQ multiplex PCR, yet TCRdb's version contains in-frame clones alone and is incomplete. The sample has approximately 210,000 clones, roughly nine tenths seen once. V gene TRBV9 combines with J gene TRBJ2-5; 14 bases fit TRBD2. Sequenced material: peripheral blood. The source is a woman in her seventies with acute or convalescent COVID-19. The CDR3: CASSVGTSGRAETQYF. DNA of the CDR3: TGTGCCAGCAGCGTCGGGACTAGCGGGAGAGCTGAGACCCAGTACTTC.